This T cell receptor beta chain emerged from a study of T-cell memory formation after mild COVID-19 (dated by TCRdb to about 2021). About the full investigation: Most TCR sequence clusters were specific to one of the two donors. Longitudinal TCRalpha and TCRbeta repertoire sequencing tracked T-cell clones expanding and contracting after mild COVID-19 in two donors. The cohort was made up of two young adult volunteers, one female and one male, who were previously healthy. What the authors observed across the whole study: Only a couple of mild cases were covered in the study, and larger cohorts including severe cases with pre-infection samples were considered necessary. From day 15 to 85, contracting clones showed balanced CD4/CD8 phenotypes, whereas a second wave of clones that expanded from day 15 to 37 leaned towards CD4+. Contracting CD4+ clones appeared mostly in the CM and EM memory subsets, whereas CD8+ clones were enriched in EMRA. The second-wave clones that peaked on day 37 were not confirmed to be SARS-CoV-2 specific. The detection of some responding clones in pre-infection memory suggests that pre-existing cross-reactive memory T cells joined the SARS-CoV-2 response.

Concerning this clonotype: There is no known antigen for this receptor. The record has no base qualities; no much larger clone is one base away.

PBMCs were isolated by Ficoll-Paque density gradient centrifugation. Sequencing was performed on an Illumina NovaSeq 6000. TCRalpha and TCRbeta cDNA libraries were constructed by 5'RACE with constant-segment primers, with sample barcodes and unique molecular identifiers being introduced. Trizol reagent was used to extract RNA from every sample. The libraries were amplified in two PCR steps, and the second step added a second sample barcode and Illumina TruSeq adapters. Sequencing of the libraries was done on an Illumina NovaSeq, producing 2 x 150 bp paired-end reads. In the authors' own workflow: The reads were demultiplexed and collapsed into UMI-guided consensus sequences using migec v1.2.7. Using mixcr v2.1.11, UMI consensuses were aligned to TRA and TRB V and J templates and then assembled into clonotypes. A clonotype was counted as expanded or contracted only when both edgeR and NoisET called the clonotype significant, with the noise models trained on biological replicates. edgeR calls used a false discovery rate-adjusted p below 0.01 and a log2 fold-change threshold of 1. As an exploratory analysis of dynamics, max-normalized trajectories of the 1000 most abundant clonotypes were examined with PCA combined with hierarchical clustering. Separately sequenced CD4+ and CD8+ repertoires were used to assign a CD4 or CD8 phenotype to each responding clone. TCRdb trimmed public reads at Q25 via fastp, called clones via MiXCR and kept in-frame beta chains. Rows are unified per CDR3 protein, each entry keeping the most common DNA and genes. TCRdb, rather than the study authors, made the V and J calls. This sample is represented by around 200,000 distinct CDR3 sequences; about 18% of them were singletons. The top ten constitute roughly 3.9% of the sample.

This TCR came from a young man who had mild COVID-19 (a few samples of this study predate the infection). The sample titles of this study are shuffled in the database, so cell type and time point are left out; the donor was told from shared clones. The sequencing input was PBMCs or a T cell subset sorted from them (not recorded which).

The nucleotide sequence is given as TGTGCCAGCAGTTTCGAGACTAATGGCTACACCTTC. Translated, it gives CASSFETNGYTF. The sequence joins TRBV12-3 or TRBV12-4 to TRBJ1-2, with the D gene call left open. The V and J ends are trimmed by 3 bases and 6 bases, leaving 8 bases between them. The CDR3, cysteine through phenylalanine, is 12 amino acids long. Only the CDR3 region is kept as DNA, spanning 36 bases read in frame from base 1.